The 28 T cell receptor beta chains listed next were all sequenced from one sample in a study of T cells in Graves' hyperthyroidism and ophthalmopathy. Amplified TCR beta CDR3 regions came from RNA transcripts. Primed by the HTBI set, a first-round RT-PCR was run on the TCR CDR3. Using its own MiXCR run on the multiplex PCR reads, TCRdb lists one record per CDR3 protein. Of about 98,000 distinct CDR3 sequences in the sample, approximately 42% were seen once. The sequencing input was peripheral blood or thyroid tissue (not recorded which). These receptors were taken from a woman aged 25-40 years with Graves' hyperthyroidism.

The CDR3, as DNA: TGTGCCAGCAGTGAAGGACTAGCGGAACAAGAGACCCAGTACTTC. Translating it yields CASSEGLAEQETQYF. The chain recombines TRBV25-1 with TRBJ2-5; 10 nucleotides agree with TRBD2. Looked up from germline, CDR1 is MGHDK and CDR2 is SYGVNS. The trim removed 2 bases at V and 2 bases at J, leaving 2 bases unmatched. This CDR3 is built from 15 residues.

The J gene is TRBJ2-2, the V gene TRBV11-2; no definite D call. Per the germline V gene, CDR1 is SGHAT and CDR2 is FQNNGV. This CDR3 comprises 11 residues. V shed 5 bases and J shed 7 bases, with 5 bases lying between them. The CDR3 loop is CASSESGELFF. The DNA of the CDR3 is TGTGCCAGCAGCGAGAGCGGGGAGCTGTTTTTT. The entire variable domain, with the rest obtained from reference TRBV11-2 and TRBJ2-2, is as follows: EAGVAQSPRYKIIEKRQSVAFWCNPISGHATLYWYQQILGQGPKLLIQFQNNGVVDDSQLPKDRFSAERLKGVDSTLKIQPAKLEDSAVYLCASSESGELFFGEGSRLTVL.

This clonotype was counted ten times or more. The CDR3: CASSSRTGVYEQYF. The DNA for the CDR3 is TGTGCCAGCAGCTCCCGGACAGGAGTCTACGAGCAGTACTTC. This rearrangement joins TRBV4-2 to TRBJ2-7; the match to TRBD1 covers 7 bases. The CDR3 consists of 14 residues. J was trimmed by 3 bases and V by 5 bases; bases with no gene match: 7. CDR1 LGHNA and CDR2 YNFKEQ come from the germline V gene.

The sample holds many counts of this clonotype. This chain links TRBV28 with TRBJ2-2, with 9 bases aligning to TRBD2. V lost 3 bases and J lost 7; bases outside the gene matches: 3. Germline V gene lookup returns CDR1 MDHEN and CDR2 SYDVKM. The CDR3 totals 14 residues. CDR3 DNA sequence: TGTGCCAGCAGTTTTGCGGGAGGGCTCGGGGAGCTGTTTTTT. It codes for CASSFAGGLGELFF.

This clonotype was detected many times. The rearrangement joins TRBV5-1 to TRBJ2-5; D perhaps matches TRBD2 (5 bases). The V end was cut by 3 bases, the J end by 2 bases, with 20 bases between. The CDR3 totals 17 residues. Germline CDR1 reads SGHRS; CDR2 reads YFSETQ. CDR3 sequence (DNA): TGCGCCAGCAGCTGGGCAACCAGCGGTTATTCTCAAGAGACCCAGTACTTC. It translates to CASSWATSGYSQETQYF.

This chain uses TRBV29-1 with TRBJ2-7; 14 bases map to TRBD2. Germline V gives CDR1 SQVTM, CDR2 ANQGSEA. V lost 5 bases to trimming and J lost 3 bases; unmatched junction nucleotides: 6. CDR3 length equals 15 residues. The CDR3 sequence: CSVTGLAGEFYEQYF. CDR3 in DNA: TGCAGCGTTACGGGACTAGCGGGAGAATTCTACGAGCAGTACTTC.

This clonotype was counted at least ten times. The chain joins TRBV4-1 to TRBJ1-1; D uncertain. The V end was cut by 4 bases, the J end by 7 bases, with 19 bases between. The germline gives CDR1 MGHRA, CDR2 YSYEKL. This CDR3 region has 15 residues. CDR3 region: CASSPATGRVGEAFF. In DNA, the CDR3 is TGCGCCAGCAGCCCCGCGACTGGAAGGGTAGGTGAAGCTTTCTTT.

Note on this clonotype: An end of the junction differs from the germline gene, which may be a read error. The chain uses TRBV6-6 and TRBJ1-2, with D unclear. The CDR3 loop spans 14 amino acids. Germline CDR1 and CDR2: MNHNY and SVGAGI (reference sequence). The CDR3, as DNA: TGTACCAGCAGTGAAGGCCCTAGGTACTATGGCTACACCTTC. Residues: CTSSEGPRYYGYTF.

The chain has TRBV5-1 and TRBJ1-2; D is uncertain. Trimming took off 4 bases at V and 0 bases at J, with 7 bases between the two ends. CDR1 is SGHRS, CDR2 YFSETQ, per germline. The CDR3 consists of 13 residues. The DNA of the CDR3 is TGCGCCAGCAGCGAAGTCTCTAACTATGGCTACACCTTC. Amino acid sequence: CASSEVSNYGYTF.

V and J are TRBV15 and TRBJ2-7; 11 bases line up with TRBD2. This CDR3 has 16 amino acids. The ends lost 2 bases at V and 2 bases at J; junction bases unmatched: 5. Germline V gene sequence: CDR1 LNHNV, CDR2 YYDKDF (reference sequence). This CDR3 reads CATSRPGLAVTYEQYF. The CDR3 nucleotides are TGTGCCACCAGCAGACCGGGACTAGCGGTTACCTACGAGCAGTACTTC.

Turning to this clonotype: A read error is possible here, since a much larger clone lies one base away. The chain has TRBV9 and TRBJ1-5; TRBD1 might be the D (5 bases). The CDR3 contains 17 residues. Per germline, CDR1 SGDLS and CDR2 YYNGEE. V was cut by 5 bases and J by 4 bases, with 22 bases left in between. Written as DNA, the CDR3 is TGTGCCAGCAGTATCCGACAGCCCCAGAAATTAAATCAGCCCCAGCATTTT. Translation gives CASSIRQPQKLNQPQHF.

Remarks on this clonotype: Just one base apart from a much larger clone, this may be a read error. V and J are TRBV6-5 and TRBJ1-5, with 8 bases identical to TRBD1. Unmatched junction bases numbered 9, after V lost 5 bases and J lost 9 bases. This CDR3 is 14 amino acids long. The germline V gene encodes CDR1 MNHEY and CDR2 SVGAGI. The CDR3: CASSPQTGDRPQHF. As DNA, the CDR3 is TGTGCCAGCAGTCCACAGACAGGGGACCGGCCCCAGCATTTT.

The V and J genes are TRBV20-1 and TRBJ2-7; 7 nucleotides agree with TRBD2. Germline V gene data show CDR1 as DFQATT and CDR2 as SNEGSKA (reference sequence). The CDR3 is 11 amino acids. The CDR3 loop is CGGGSGDEQYF. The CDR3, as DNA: TGCGGGGGGGGGTCGGGCGACGAGCAGTACTTC.

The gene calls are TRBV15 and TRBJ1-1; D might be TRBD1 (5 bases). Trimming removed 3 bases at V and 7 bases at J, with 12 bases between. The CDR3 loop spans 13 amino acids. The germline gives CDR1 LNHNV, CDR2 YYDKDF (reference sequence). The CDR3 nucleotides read TGTGCCACCAGCAGCTTTCAGGGTAGTGAAGCTTTCTTT. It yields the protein CATSSFQGSEAFF.

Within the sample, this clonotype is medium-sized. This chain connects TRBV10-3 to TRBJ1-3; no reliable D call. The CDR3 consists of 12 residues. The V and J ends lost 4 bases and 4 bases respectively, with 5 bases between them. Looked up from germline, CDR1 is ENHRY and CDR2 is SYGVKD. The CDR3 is CAISVEGNTIYF. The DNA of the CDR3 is TGTGCCATCAGTGTTGAGGGAAACACCATATATTTT.

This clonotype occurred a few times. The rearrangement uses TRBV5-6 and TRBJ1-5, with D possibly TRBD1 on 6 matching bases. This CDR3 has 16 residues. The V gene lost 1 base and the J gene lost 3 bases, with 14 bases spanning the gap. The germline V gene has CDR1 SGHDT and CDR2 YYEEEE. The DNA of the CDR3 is TGTGCCAGCAGCTTGTTTATGAGGGGGAACAATCAGCCCCAGCATTTT. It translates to CASSLFMRGNNQPQHF.

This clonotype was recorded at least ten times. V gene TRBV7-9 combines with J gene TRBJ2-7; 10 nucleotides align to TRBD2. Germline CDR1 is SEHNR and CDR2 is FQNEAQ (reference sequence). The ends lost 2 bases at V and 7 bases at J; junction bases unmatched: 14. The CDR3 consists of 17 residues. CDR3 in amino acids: CASSLHPGTSVWREQYF. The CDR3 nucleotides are TGTGCCAGCAGCTTACATCCCGGGACTAGCGTTTGGAGAGAGCAGTACTTC.

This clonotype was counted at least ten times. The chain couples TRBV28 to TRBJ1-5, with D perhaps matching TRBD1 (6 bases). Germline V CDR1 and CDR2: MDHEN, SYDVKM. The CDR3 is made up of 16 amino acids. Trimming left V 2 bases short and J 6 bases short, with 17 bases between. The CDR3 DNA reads TGTGCCAGCAGTTTAGCCAGGGGCGGATTGGGTCAGCCCCAGCATTTT. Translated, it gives CASSLARGGLGQPQHF.

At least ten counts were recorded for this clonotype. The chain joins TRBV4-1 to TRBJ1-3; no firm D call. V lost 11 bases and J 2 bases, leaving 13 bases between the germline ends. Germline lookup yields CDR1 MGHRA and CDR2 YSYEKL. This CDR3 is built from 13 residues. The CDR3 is CASSGQTGNTIYF. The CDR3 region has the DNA TGCGCCTCCTCCGGGCAAACTGGAAACACCATATATTTT.

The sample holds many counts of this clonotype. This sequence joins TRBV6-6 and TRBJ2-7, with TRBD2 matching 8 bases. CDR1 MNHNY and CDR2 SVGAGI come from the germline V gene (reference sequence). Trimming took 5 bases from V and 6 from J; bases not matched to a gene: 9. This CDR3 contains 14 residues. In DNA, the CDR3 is TGTGCCAGCAGTAAACCCGGGACTAGTCGCGAGCAGTACTTC. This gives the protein CASSKPGTSREQYF.

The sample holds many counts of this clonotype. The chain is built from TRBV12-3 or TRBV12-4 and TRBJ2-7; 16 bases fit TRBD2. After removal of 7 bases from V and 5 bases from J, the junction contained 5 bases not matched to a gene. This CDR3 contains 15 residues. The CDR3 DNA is TGTGCCAGCAAACCGGGACTAGCGGGAGGGAACGAGCAGTACTTC. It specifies CASKPGLAGGNEQYF.

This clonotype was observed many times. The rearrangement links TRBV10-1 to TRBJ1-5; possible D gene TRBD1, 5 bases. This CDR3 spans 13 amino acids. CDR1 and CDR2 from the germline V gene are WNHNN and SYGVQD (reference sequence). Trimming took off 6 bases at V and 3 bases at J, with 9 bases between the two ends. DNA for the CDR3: TGCGCCAGCAGCAAGGGGATCAATCAGCCCCAGCATTTT. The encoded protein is CASSKGINQPQHF.

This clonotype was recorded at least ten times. The CDR3 nucleotides are TGCAGTGCTAGTGAGTCAGAGCCTAATTCACCCCTCCACTTT. It is translated as CSASESEPNSPLHF. The chain carries TRBV20-1 and TRBJ1-6; no clear D gene. This CDR3 is 14 amino acids long. CDR1 is DFQATT, CDR2 SNEGSKA, per germline (reference sequence). Trimming removed 3 bases at V and 6 bases at J, with 12 bases between.

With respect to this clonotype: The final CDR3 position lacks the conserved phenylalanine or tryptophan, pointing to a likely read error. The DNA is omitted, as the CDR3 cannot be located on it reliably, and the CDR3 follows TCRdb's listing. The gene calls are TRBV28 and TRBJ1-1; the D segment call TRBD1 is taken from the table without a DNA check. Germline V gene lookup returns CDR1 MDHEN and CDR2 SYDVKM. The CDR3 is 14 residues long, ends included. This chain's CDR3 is CASSWGSDRGPEVV.

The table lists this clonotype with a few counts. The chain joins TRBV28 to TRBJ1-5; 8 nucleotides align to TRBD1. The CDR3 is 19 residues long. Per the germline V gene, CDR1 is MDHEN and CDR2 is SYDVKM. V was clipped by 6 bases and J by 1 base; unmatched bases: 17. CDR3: CASRSWTGFGSPSNQPQHF. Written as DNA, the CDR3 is TGTGCCAGCAGATCCTGGACAGGGTTCGGGTCTCCCAGCAATCAGCCCCAGCATTTT. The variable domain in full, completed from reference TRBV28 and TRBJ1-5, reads DVKVTQSSRYLVKRTGEKVFLECVQDMDHENMFWYRQDPGLGLRLIYFSYDVKMKEKGDIPEGYSVSREKKERFSLILESASTNQTSMYLCASRSWTGFGSPSNQPQHFGDGTRLSIL.

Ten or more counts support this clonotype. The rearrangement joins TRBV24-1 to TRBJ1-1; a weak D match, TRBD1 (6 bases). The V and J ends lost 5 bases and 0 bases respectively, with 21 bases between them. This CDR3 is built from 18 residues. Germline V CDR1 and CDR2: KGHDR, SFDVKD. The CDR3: CATSVTGFVDRLNTEAFF. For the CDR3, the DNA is TGTGCCACCAGTGTGACGGGGTTTGTGGACAGATTGAACACTGAAGCTTTCTTT.

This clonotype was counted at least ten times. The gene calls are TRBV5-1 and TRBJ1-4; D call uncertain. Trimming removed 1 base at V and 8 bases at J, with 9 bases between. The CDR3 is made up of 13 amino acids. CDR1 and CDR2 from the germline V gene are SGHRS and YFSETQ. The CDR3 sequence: CASSLTGYEKLFF. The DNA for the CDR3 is TGCGCCAGCAGCTTGACGGGGTACGAAAAACTGTTTTTT.

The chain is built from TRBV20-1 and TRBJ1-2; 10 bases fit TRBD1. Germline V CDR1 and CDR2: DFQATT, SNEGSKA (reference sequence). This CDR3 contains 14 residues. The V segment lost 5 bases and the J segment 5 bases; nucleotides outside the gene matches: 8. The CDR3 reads CSAGRTGGGYGYTF. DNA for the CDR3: TGCAGTGCTGGACGGACAGGGGGAGGGTATGGCTACACCTTC.